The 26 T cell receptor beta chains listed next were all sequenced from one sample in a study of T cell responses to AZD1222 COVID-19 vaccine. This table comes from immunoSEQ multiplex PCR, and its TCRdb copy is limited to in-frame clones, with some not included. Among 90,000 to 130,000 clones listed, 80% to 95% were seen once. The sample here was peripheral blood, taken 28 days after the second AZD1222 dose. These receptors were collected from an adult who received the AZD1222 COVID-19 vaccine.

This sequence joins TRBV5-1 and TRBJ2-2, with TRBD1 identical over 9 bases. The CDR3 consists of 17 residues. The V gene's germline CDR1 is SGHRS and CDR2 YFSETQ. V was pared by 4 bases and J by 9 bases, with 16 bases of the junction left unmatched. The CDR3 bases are TGCGCCAGCAGCCAGGGTACAGGGGGCACCCGCGTCCGGGAGCTGTTTTTT. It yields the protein CASSQGTGGTRVRELFF.

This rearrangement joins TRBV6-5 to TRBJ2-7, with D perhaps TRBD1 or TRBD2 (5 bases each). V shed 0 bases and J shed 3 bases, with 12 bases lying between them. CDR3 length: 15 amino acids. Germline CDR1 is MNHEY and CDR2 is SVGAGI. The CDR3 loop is CASSYSGRYNYEQYF. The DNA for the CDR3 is TGTGCCAGCAGTTACTCGGGACGGTACAACTACGAGCAGTACTTC.

CDR3 protein: CASRRDRGYGYTF. CDR3 sequence (DNA): TGTGCCAGCAGGAGGGACAGGGGCTATGGCTACACCTTC. The rearrangement joins TRBV2 to TRBJ1-2; 10 bases match TRBD1. J lost 4 bases, V lost 6 bases, and 2 bases had no gene match. This CDR3 region has 13 residues. Germline lookup yields CDR1 SNHLY and CDR2 FYNNEI.

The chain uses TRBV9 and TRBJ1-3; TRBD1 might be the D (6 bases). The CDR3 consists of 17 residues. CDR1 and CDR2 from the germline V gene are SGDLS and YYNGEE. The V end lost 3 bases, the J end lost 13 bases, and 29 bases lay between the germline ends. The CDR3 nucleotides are TGTGCCAGCAGCGCGGACAGCTCGGGTCCCAGCCGTTCGGGGATATATTTT. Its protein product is CASSADSSGPSRSGIYF.

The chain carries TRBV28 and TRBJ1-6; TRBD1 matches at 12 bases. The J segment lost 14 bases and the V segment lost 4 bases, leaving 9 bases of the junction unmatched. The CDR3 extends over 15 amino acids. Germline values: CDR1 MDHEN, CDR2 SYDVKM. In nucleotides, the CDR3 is TGTGCCAGCAGTTCCGAGGGACAGGGGGCTTCCACCCTCCACTTT. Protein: CASSSEGQGASTLHF.

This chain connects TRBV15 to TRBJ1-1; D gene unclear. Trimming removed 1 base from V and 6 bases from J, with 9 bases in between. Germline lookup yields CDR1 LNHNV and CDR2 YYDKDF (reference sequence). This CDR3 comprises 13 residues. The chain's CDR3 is CATSRGDGSEAFF. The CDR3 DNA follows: TGTGCCACCAGCAGAGGAGACGGATCTGAAGCTTTCTTT.

The CDR3 nucleotides read TGTGCCAGCAGTTTCCATACCGGGACAGGCTACGAGCAGTACTTC. Translating it yields CASSFHTGTGYEQYF. This chain joins TRBV27 and TRBJ2-7; 8 nucleotides match TRBD1. The CDR3 consists of 15 residues. The germline V gene has CDR1 MNHEY and CDR2 SMNVEV (reference sequence). V lost 3 bases to trimming and J lost 3 bases; unmatched junction nucleotides: 7.

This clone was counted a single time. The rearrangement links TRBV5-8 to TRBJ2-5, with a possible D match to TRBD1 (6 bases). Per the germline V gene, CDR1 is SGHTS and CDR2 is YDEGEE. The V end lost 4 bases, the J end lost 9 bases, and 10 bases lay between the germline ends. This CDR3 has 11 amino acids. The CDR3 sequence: CASSRTVAQYF. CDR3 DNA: TGTGCCAGCAGCCGGACAGTGGCCCAGTACTTC. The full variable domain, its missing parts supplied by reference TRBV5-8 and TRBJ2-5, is EAGVTQSPTHLIKTRGQQATLRCSPISGHTSVYWYQQALGLGLQFLLWYDEGEERNRGNFPPRFSGRQFPNYSSELNVNALELEDSALYLCASSRTVAQYFGPGTRLLVL.

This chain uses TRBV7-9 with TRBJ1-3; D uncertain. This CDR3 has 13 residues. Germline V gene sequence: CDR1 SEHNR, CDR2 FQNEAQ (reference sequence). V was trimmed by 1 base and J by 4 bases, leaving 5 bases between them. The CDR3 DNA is TGTGCCAGCAGCTTAGAGGGAGGAAACACCATATATTTT. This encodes CASSLEGGNTIYF.

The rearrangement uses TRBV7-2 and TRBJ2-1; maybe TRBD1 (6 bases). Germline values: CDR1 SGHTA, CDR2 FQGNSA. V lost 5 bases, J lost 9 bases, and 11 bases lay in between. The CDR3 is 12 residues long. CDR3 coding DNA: TGTGCCAGCAGCCGTTCAGGGGTTGAGCAGTTCTTC. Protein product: CASSRSGVEQFF.

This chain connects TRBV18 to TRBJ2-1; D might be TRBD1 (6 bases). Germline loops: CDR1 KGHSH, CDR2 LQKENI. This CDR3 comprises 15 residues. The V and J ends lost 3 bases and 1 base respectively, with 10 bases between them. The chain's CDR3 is CASSPLQGSYNEQFF. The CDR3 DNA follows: TGTGCCAGCTCACCTCTCCAGGGGTCCTACAATGAGCAGTTCTTC.

The DNA of the CDR3 is TGTGCCAGCTCACCACCGGTCGGGACAGGTGACAATGAGCAGTTCTTC. This sequence encodes CASSPPVGTGDNEQFF. The genes are TRBV18 and TRBJ2-1; 8 bases line up with TRBD1. Germline CDR1 KGHSH, CDR2 LQKENI. Losses at the gene ends were 0 bases for V and 5 bases for J; bases not matched to a gene: 6. The CDR3 contains 16 residues.

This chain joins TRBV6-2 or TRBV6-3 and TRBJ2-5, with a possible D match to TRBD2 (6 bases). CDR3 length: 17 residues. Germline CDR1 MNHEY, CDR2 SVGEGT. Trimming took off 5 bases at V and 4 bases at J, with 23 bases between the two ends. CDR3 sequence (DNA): TGTGCCAGCAGTGCCCCCAGGCGGGACTTCCCAAGAGAGACCCAGTACTTC. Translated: CASSAPRRDFPRETQYF.

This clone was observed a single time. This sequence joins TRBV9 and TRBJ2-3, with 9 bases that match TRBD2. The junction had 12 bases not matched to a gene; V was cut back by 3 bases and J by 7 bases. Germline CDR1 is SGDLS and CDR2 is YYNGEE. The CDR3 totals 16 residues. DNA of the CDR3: TGTGCCAGCAGCGCTCCGGGACTAGCCCAGCCCCATACGCAGTATTTT. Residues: CASSAPGLAQPHTQYF.

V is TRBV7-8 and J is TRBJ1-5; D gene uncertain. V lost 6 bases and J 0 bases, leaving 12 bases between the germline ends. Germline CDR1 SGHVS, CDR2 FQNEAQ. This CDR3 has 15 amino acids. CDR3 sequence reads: CASRRGPLSNQPQHF. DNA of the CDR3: TGTGCCAGCAGGCGAGGTCCACTTAGCAATCAGCCCCAGCATTTT. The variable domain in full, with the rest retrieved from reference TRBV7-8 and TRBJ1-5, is GAGVSQSPRYKVAKRGQDVALRCDPISGHVSLFWYQQALGQGPEFLTYFQNEAQLDKSGLPSDRFFAERPEGSVSTLKIQRTQQEDSAVYLCASRRGPLSNQPQHFGDGTRLSIL.

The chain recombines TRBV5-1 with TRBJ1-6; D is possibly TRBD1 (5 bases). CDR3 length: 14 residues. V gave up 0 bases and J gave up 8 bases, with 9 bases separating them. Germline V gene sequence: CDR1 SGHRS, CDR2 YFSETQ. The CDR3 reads CASSLEGIYSPLHF. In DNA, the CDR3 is TGCGCCAGCAGCTTGGAGGGGATATATTCACCCCTCCACTTT.

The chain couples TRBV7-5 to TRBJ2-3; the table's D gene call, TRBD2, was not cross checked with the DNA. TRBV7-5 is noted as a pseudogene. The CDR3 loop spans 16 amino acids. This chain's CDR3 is CARSFNLAGVFDTQYF. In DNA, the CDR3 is TGTGCCAGAAGCTTTAACCTAGCGGGGGTTTTCGATACGCAGTATTTT.

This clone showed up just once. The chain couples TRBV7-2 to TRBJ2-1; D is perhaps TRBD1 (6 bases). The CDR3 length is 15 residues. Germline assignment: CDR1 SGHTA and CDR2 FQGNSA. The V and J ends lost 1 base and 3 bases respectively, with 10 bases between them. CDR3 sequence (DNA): TGTGCCAGCAGCTTAGAGGGGGTCTACTACAATGAGCAGTTCTTC. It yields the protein CASSLEGVYYNEQFF.

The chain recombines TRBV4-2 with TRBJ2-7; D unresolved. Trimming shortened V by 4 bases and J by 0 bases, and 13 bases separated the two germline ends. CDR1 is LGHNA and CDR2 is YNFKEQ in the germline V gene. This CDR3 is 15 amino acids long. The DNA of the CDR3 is TGTGCCAGCAGCCCAATACAGTCAGACTCCTACGAGCAGTACTTC. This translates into CASSPIQSDSYEQYF.

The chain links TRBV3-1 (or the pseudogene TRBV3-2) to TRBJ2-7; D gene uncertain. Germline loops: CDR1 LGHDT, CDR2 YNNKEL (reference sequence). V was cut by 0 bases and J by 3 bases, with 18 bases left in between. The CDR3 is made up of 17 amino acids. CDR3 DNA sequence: TGTGCCAGCAGCCAAGATGGGTCTAGTGGATATTTCTACGAGCAGTACTTC. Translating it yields CASSQDGSSGYFYEQYF.

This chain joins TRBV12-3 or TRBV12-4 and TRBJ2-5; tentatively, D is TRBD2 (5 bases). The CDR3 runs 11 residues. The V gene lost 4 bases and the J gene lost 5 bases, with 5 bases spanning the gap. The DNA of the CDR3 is TGTGCCAGCAGTTCGGGGGAGACCCAGTACTTC. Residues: CASSSGETQYF.

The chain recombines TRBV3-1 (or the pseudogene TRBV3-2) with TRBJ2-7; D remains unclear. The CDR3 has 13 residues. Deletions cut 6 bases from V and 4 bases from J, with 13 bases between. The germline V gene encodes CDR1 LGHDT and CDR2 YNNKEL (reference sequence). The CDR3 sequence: CASRRVGSYEQYF. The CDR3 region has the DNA TGTGCCAGCAGAAGAGTTGGCTCTTACGAGCAGTACTTC.

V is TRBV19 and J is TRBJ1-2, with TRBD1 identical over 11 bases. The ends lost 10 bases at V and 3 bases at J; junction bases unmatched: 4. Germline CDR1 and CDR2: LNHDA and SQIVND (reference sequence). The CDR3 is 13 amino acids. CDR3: CATRTGGDYGYTF. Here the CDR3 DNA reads TGTGCCACTAGGACAGGGGGCGACTATGGCTACACCTTC.

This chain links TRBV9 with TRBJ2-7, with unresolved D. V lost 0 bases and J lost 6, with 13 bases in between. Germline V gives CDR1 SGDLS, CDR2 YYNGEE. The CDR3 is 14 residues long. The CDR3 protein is CASSVEPQTGEQYF. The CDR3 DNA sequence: TGTGCCAGCAGCGTAGAACCCCAAACGGGCGAGCAGTACTTC.

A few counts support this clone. CDR3 region: CASSPASQGGTGELFF. DNA for the CDR3: TGTGCCAGCAGCCCGGCGTCACAGGGTGGAACCGGGGAGCTGTTTTTT. This chain joins TRBV11-2 and TRBJ2-2; the D gene is possibly TRBD1 (6 bases). Trimming removed 5 bases at V and 5 bases at J, with 18 bases between. This CDR3 has 16 residues. From germline, CDR1 is SGHAT and CDR2 FQNNGV. Supplemented by reference TRBV11-2 and TRBJ2-2, the full variable domain reads EAGVAQSPRYKIIEKRQSVAFWCNPISGHATLYWYQQILGQGPKLLIQFQNNGVVDDSQLPKDRFSAERLKGVDSTLKIQPAKLEDSAVYLCASSPASQGGTGELFFGEGSRLTVL.

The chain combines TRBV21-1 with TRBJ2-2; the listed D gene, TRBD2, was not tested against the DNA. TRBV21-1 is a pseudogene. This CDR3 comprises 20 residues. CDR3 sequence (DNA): TGTGCCAGCAGCAAAGGCAGGGAGGGACTAGCGGGACTAAACACCGGGGAGCTGTTTTTT. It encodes CASSKGREGLAGLNTGELFF.